This is a list of T cell receptor beta chains from one sample in a study of T cell changes during pregnancy in multiple sclerosis. Profiled with immunoSEQ multiplex PCR; TCRdb holds only in-frame clones, not every one. The sample contains some 81,000 clones, 89% of which appear only once. Source: peripheral blood, taken before pregnancy. The receptor set was obtained from a female donor with multiple sclerosis, enrolled in a pregnancy study. CDR3s include the opening cysteine and the closing phenylalanine or tryptophan.

>TRBJ1-3|TRBV5-4
CASSRAGLRGNTIYF
>TRBJ2-7|TRBV28
CASSFGGLDGYEQYF
>TRBJ2-7|TRBV10-3
CAISPGERYEQYF
>TRBJ2-1|TRBV11-3
CASSHSGGNNEQFF
>TRBJ2-1|TRBV7-3
CASSSLAGGNEQFF
>TRBJ2-3|TRBV6-1
CASRAFDRGAQYF
>TRBJ2-7|TRBV19
CASTPSGQGNKGGSYEQYF
>TRBJ1-5|TRBV7-9
CASSFPDQPQHF
>TRBJ2-1|TRBV5-8
CASSLFEGVSYNEQFF
>TRBJ1-1|TRBV10-3
CATSVPEDRAGENTEAFF
>TRBJ2-1|TRBV18
CASSPGQGPFF
>TRBJ2-3|TRBV5-1
CASSLRRSSGASTDTQYF
>TRBJ2-7|TRBV28
CASSWGETYEQYF
>TRBJ2-7|TRBV2
CASCDPIGTGGYEQYF
>TRBJ2-1|TRBV7-2
CASSFSTGNEQFF
>TRBJ1-1|TRBV6-5
CASRTGDRSTEAFF
>TRBJ2-7|TRBV2
CASSEGLVRPYEQYF
>TRBJ1-1|TRBV25-1
CASSDPRTGDTEAFF
>TRBJ1-3|TRBV15
CATSRDRTGNTIYF
>TRBJ2-1|TRBV18
CASFPGQGNEQFF
>TRBJ1-5|TRBV7-8
CASSSQTGADQPQHF
>TRBJ1-1|TRBV6-1
CASSEQGRGAFF
>TRBJ1-2|TRBV2
CASSEVVDSNYGYTF
>TRBJ1-6|TRBV6-1
CASSDLTSRAGFSPLHF
>TRBJ1-1|TRBV5-1
CASSLDEGSTTEAFF
>TRBJ2-7|TRBV7-9
CASSRTSGYEQYF
>TRBJ2-7|TRBV5-1
CASRTDRGMREQYF
>TRBJ2-5|TRBV7-3
CASSATGVETQYF
>TRBJ1-1|TRBV7-9
CASSVPRRGNTEAFF